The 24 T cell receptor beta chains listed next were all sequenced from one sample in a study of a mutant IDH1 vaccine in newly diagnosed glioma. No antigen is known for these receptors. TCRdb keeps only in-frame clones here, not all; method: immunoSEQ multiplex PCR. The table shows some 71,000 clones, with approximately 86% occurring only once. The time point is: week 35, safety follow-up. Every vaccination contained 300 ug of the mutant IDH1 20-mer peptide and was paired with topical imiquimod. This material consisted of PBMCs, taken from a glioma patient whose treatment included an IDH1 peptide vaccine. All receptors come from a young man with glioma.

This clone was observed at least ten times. The CDR3 region has the DNA TGTGCCAGCTCGGAGACTCACAGGGAAGGCTACACCTTC. Its protein is CASSETHREGYTF. The chain is built from TRBV4-2 and TRBJ1-2, with D maybe TRBD1 (6 bases). V shed 8 bases and J shed 8 bases, with 18 bases lying between them. Germline lookup yields CDR1 LGHNA and CDR2 YNFKEQ. This CDR3 is built from 13 residues.

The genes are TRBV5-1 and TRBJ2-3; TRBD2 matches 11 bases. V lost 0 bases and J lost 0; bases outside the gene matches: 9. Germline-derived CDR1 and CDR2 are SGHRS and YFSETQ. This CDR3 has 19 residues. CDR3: CASSLEGTSGDTSTDTQYF. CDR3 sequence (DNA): TGCGCCAGCAGCTTGGAAGGGACTAGCGGAGATACTAGCACAGATACGCAGTATTTT. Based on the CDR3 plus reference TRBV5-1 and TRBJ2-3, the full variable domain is KAGVTQTPRYLIKTRGQQVTLSCSPISGHRSVSWYQQTPGQGLQFLFEYFSETQRNKGNFPGRFSGRQFSNSRSEMNVSTLELGDSALYLCASSLEGTSGDTSTDTQYFGPGTRLTVL.

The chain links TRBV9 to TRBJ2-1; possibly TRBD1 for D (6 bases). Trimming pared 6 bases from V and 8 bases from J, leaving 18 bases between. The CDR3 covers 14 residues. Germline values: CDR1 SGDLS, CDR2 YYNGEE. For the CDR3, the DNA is TGTGCCAGCACCGAACCCGGGACAAGGGATGAGCAGTTCTTC. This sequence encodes CASTEPGTRDEQFF.

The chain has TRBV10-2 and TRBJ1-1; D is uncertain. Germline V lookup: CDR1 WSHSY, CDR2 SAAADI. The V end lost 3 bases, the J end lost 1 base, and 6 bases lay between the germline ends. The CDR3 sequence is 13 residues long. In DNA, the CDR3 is TGCGCCAGCAGTGACGGCAGGAACACTGAAGCTTTCTTT. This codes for CASSDGRNTEAFF.

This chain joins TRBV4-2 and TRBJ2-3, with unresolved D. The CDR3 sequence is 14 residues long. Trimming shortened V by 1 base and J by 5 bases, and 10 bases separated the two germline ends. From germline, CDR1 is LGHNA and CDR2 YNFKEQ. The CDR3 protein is CASSQVSGGDTQYF. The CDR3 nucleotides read TGTGCCAGCAGCCAAGTTTCTGGCGGAGATACGCAGTATTTT.

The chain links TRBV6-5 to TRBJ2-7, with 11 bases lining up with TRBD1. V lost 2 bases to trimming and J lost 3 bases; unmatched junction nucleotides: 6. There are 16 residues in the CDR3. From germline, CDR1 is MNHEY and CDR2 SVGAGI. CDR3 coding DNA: TGTGCCAGCAGTTACCGCTGGACAGGGGGCCGCTACGAGCAGTACTTC. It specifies CASSYRWTGGRYEQYF.

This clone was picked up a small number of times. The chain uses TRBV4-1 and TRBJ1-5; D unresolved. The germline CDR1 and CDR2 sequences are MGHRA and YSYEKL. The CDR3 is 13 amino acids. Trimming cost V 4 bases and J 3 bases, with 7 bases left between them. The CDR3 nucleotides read TGCGCCAGCAGCCGAATGGACAATCAGCCCCAGCATTTT. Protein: CASSRMDNQPQHF.

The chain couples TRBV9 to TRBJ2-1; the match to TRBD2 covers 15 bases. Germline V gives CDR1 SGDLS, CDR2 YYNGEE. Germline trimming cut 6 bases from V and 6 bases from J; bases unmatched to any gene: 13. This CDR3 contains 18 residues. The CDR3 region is CASTFGLAGGPGSNEQFF. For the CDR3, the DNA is TGTGCCAGCACCTTCGGACTAGCGGGAGGGCCTGGATCCAATGAGCAGTTCTTC. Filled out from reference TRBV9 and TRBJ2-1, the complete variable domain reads DSGVTQTPKHLITATGQRVTLRCSPRSGDLSVYWYQQSLDQGLQFLIQYYNGEERAKGNILERFSAQQFPDLHSELNLSSLELGDSALYFCASTFGLAGGPGSNEQFFGPGTRLTVL.

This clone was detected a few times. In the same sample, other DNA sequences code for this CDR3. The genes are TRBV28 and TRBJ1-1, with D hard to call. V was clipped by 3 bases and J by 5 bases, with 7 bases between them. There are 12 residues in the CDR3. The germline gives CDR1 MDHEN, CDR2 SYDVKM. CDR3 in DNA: TGTGCCAGCAGTTTTGTAGGGACTGAAGCTTTCTTT. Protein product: CASSFVGTEAFF.

The CDR3 here is CSVTMSGNQETQYF. In DNA form, the CDR3 reads TGCAGCGTGACCATGAGCGGGAACCAAGAGACCCAGTACTTC. This chain connects TRBV29-1 to TRBJ2-5, with TRBD2 matching 7 bases. J gave up 0 bases and V 6 bases, and 7 bases lay outside the gene matches. The length of the CDR3 is 14 residues. CDR1 and CDR2 (germline): SQVTM, ANQGSEA.

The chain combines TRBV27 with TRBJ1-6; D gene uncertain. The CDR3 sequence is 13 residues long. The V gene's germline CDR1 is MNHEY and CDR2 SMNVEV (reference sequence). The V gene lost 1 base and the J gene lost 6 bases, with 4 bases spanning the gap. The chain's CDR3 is CASSLYGNSPLHF. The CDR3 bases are TGTGCCAGCAGTTTATATGGTAATTCACCCCTCCACTTT.

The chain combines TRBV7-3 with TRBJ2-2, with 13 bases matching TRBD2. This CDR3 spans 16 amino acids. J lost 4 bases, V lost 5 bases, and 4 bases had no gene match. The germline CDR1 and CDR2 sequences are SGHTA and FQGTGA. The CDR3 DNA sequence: TGTGCCAGCAGCGAGACTAGCGGGGGGAGCACCGGGGAGCTGTTTTTT. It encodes CASSETSGGSTGELFF.

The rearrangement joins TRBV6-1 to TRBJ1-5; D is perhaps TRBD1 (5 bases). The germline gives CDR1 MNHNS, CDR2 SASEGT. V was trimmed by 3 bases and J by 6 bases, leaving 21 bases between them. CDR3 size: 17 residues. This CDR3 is CASSDLYRRPGGQPQHF. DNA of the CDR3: TGTGCCAGCAGTGACTTGTACAGGAGGCCGGGGGGTCAGCCCCAGCATTTT.

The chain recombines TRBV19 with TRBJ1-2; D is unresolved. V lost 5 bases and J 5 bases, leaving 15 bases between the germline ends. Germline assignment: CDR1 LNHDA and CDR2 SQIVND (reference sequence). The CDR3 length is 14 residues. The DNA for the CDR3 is TGTGCCAGTAGTCGGGTCCGTGGGGAGTATGGCTACACCTTC. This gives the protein CASSRVRGEYGYTF.

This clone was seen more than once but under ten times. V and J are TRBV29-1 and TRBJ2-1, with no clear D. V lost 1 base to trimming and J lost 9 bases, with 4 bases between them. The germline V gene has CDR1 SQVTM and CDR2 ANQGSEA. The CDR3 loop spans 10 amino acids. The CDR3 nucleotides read TGCAGCGTTGAAGCTGGTGAGCAGTTCTTC. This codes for CSVEAGEQFF.

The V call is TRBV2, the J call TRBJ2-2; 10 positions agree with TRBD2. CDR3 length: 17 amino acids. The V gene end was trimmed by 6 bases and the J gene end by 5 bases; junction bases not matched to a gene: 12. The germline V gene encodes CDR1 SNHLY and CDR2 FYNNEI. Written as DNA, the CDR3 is TGTGCCAGCAGCCGGGCTAGCGGGAGCCTGCGTACCGGGGAGCTGTTTTTT. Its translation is CASSRASGSLRTGELFF.

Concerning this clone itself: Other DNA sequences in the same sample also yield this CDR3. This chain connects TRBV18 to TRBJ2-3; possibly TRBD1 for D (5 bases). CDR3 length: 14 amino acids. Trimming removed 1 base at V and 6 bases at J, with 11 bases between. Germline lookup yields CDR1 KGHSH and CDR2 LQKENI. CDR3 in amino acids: CASSPLAGSDTQYF. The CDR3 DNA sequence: TGTGCCAGCTCACCACTAGCAGGGTCTGATACGCAGTATTTT.

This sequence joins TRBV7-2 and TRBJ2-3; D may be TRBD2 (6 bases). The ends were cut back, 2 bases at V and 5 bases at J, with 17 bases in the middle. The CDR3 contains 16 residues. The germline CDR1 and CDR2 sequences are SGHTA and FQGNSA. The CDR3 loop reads CASSLRSGRPGDTQYF. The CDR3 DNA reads TGTGCCAGCAGCTTAAGATCGGGGAGGCCCGGAGATACGCAGTATTTT.

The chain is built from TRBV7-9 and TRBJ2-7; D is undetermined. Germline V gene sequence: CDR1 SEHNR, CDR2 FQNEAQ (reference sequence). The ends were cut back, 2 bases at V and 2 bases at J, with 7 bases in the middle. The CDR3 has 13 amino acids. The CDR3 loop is CASSLPLTYEQYF. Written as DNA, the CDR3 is TGTGCCAGCAGCTTACCTTTGACCTACGAGCAGTACTTC.

The CDR3 spells CASTGQASEKLFF. DNA for the CDR3: TGTGCCAGCACTGGACAGGCTAGTGAAAAACTGTTTTTT. This chain uses TRBV28 with TRBJ1-4; 7 nucleotides align to TRBD1. J was trimmed by 7 bases and V by 7 bases; bases with no gene match: 6. Germline CDR1 MDHEN, CDR2 SYDVKM. This CDR3 has 13 amino acids. The full variable domain, rest sourced from reference TRBV28 and TRBJ1-4, is DVKVTQSSRYLVKRTGEKVFLECVQDMDHENMFWYRQDPGLGLRLIYFSYDVKMKEKGDIPEGYSVSREKKERFSLILESASTNQTSMYLCASTGQASEKLFFGSGTQLSVL.

In nucleotides, the CDR3 is TGTGCCAGCAGTGAATATTACTCGAGGGGCAATCAGCCCCAGCATTTT. Translated: CASSEYYSRGNQPQHF. The V gene is TRBV6-1, the J gene TRBJ1-5; D is ambiguous. Germline V lookup: CDR1 MNHNS, CDR2 SASEGT. The CDR3 totals 16 residues. The V and J ends lost 2 bases and 2 bases respectively, with 13 bases between them.

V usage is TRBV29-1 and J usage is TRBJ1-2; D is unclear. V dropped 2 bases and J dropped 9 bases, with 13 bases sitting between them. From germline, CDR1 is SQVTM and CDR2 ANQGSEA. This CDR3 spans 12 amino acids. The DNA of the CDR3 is TGCAGCGTTGAACTAACCCAGGATCGCTACACCTTC. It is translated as CSVELTQDRYTF. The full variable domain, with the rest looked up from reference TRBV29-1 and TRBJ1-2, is SAVISQKPSRDICQRGTSLTIQCQVDSQVTMMFWYRQQPGQSLTLIATANQGSEATYESGFVIDKFPISRPNLTFSTLTVSNMSPEDSSIYLCSVELTQDRYTFGSGTRLTVV.

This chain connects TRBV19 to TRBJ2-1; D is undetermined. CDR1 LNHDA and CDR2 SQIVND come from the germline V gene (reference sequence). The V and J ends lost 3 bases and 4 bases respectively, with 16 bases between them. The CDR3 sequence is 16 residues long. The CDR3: CASSMDASISYNEQFF. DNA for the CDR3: TGTGCCAGTAGTATGGATGCCTCCATATCATACAATGAGCAGTTCTTC.

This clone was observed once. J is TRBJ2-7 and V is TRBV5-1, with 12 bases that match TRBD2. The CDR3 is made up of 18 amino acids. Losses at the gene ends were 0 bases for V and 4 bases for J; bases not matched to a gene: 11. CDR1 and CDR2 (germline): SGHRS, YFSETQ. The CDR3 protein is CASSLATILTSGSYEQYF. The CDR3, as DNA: TGCGCCAGCAGCTTGGCAACTATACTGACTAGCGGGAGTTACGAGCAGTACTTC.